This record looks at one T cell receptor (beta chain) sequence and its context. The V end was cut by 8 bases, the J end by 0 bases, with 8 bases between. This CDR3 is 13 amino acids long. Germline CDR1 and CDR2: ENHRY and SYGVKD. These data come from a study of patients and donors after allogeneic stem cell transplantation. MiXCR, run by TCRdb on the RT-PCR reads, gives a single entry per CDR3 protein. Of approximately 38,000 distinct CDR3 sequences listed, about 31% were seen once; the top ten hold about two thirds. The source material was blood, either unsorted or a sorted T cell fraction (not recorded which). The chain joins TRBV10-3 to TRBJ1-5; D remains unclear. This clonotype originated in a human donor who was either an allogeneic HSCT recipient or a stem cell or donor lymphocyte infusion donor (not recorded which). It is not recorded whose cells these are; they may come from a transplant donor. CDR3 in amino acids: CAISRDSNQPQHF. The CDR3 bases are TGTGCCATCTCCCGGGATAGCAATCAGCCCCAGCATTTT.